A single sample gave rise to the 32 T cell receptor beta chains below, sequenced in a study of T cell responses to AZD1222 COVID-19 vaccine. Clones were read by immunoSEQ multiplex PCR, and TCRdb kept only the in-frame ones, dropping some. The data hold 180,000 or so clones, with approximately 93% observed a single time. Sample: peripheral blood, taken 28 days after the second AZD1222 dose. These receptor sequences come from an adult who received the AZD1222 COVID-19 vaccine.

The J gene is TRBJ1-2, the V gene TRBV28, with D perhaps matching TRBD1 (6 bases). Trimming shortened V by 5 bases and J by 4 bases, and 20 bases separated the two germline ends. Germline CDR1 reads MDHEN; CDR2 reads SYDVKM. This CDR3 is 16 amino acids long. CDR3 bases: TGTGCCAGCAGTCCACCGCCGGGGGGCCTACCCTATGGCTACACCTTC. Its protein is CASSPPPGGLPYGYTF.

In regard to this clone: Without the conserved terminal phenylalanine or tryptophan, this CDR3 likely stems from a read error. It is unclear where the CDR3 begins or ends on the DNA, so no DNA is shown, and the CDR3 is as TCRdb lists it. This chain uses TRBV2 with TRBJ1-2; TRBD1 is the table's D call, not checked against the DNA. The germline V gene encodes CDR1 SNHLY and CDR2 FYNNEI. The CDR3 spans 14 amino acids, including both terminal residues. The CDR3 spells CASSEALLMVGVRT.

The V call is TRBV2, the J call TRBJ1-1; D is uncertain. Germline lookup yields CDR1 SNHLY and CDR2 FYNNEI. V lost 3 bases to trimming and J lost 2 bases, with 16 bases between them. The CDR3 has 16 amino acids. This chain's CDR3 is CASSDPRGRANTEAFF. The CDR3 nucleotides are TGTGCCAGCAGTGACCCCAGAGGCCGAGCAAACACTGAAGCTTTCTTT.

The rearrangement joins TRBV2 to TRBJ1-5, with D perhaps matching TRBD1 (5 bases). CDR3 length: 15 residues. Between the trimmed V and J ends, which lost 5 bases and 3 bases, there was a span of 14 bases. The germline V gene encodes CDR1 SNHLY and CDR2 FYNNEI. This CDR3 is CASSYFGTPNQPQHF. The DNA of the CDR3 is TGTGCCAGCAGTTACTTCGGGACCCCCAATCAGCCCCAGCATTTT.

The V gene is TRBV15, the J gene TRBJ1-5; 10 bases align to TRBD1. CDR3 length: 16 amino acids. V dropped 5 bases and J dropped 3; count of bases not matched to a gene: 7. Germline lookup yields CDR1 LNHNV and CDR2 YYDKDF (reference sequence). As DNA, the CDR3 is TGTGCCACCAGCGGTCGGGACAGGGGTTACAATCAGCCCCAGCATTTT. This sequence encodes CATSGRDRGYNQPQHF. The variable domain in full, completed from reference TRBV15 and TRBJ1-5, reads DAMVIQNPRYQVTQFGKPVTLSCSQTLNHNVMYWYQQKSSQAPKLLFHYYDKDFNNEADTPDNFQSRRPNTSFCFLDIRSPGLGDTAMYLCATSGRDRGYNQPQHFGDGTRLSIL.

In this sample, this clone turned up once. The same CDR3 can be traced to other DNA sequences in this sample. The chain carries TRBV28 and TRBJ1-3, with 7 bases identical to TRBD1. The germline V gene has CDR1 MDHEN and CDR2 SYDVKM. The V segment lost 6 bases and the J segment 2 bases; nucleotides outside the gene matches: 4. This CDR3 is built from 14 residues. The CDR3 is CASSLDRAGNTIYF. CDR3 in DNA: TGTGCCAGCAGCCTCGACAGGGCTGGAAACACCATATATTTT.

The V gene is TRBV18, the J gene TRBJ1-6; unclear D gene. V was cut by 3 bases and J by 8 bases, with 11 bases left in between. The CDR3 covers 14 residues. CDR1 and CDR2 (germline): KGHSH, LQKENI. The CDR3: CASSPSTDDSPLHF. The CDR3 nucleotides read TGTGCCAGCTCACCGTCAACAGATGATTCACCCCTCCACTTT.

CDR3 sequence reads: CASSVMGSSYNEQFF. In DNA form, the CDR3 reads TGTGCCAGCAGCGTTATGGGGAGCTCCTACAATGAGCAGTTCTTC. V and J are TRBV9 and TRBJ2-1, with D possibly TRBD2 on 5 matching bases. V dropped 2 bases and J dropped 0 bases, with 9 bases sitting between them. The CDR3 sequence is 15 residues long. Germline lookup yields CDR1 SGDLS and CDR2 YYNGEE.

This CDR3 reads CSVVWSDPRGYTF. The CDR3 coding sequence is TGCAGCGTTGTTTGGTCAGACCCTCGTGGCTACACCTTC. The J gene is TRBJ1-2, the V gene TRBV29-1; no clear D. V was clipped by 4 bases and J by 7 bases, with 16 bases between them. From germline, CDR1 is SQVTM and CDR2 ANQGSEA. The CDR3 is 13 amino acids.

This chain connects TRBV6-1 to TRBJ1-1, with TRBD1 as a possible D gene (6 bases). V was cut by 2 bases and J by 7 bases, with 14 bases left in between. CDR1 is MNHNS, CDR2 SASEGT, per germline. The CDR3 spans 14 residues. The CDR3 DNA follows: TGTGCCAGCAGTGAACTGGGAGGGGGTAGTGAAGCTTTCTTT. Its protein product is CASSELGGGSEAFF.

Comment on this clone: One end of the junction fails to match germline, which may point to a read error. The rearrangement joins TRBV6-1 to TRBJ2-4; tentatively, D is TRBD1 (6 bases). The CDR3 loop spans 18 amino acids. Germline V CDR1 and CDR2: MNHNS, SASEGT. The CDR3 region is CASSKATGSGIAKNIQYF. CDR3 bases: TGTGCCAGCAGTAAAGCGACAGGCTCCGGGATAGCCAAAAACATTCAGTACTTC.

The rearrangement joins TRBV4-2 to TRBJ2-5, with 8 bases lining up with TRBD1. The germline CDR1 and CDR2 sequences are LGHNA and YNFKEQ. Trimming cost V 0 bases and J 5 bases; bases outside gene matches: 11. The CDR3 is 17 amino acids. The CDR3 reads CASSQDWRQGARETQYF. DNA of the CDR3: TGTGCCAGCAGCCAAGATTGGAGGCAGGGGGCCCGGGAGACCCAGTACTTC.

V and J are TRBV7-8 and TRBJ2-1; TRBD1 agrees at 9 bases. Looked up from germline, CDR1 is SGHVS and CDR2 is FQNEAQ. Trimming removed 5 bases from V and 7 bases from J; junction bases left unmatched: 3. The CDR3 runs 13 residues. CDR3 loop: CASSTGQGNEQFF. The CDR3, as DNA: TGTGCCAGCAGCACGGGACAGGGAAATGAGCAGTTCTTC.

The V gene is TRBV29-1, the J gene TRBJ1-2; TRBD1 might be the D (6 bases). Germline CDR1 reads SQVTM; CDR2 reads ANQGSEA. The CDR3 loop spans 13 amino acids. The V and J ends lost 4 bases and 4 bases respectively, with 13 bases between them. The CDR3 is CSVGGGAFYGYTF. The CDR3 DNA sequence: TGCAGCGTTGGCGGGGGCGCCTTCTATGGCTACACCTTC.

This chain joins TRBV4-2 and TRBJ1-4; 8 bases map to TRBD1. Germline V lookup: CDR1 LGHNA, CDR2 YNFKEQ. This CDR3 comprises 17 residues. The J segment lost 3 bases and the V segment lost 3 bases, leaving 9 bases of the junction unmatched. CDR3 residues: CASSQGQGALSNEKLFF. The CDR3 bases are TGTGCCAGCAGCCAGGGGCAGGGGGCCCTTTCTAATGAAAAACTGTTTTTT.

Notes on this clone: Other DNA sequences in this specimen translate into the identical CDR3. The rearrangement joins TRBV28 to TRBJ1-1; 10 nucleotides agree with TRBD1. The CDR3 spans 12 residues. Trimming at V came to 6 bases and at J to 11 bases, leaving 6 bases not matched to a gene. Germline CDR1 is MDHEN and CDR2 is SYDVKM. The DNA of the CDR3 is TGTGCCAGCAGCCCGCGGACAGGGGGGGCTTTCTTT. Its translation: CASSPRTGGAFF.

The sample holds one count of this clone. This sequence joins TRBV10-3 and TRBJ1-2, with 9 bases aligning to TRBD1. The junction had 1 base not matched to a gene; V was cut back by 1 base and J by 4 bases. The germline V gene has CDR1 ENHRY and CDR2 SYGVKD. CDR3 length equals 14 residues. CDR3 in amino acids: CAISELGQGYGYTF. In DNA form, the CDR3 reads TGTGCCATCAGTGAGTTGGGACAGGGCTATGGCTACACCTTC.

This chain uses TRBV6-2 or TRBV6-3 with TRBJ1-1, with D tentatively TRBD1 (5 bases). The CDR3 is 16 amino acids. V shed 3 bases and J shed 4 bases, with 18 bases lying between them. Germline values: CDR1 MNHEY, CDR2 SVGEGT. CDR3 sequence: CASSYPQGREGTEAFF. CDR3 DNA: TGTGCCAGCAGTTATCCCCAGGGAAGGGAGGGCACTGAAGCTTTCTTT.

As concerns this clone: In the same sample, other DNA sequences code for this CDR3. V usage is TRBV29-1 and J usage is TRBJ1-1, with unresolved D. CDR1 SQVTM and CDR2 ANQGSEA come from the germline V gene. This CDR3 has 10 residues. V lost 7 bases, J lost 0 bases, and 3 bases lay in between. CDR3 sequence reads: CSALNTEAFF. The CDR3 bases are TGCAGCGCCCTGAACACTGAAGCTTTCTTT.

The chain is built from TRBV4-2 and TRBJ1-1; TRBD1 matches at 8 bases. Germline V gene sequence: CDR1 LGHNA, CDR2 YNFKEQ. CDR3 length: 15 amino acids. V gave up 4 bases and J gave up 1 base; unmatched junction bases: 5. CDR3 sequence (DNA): TGTGCCAGCAGCCCCGGACAGGGACCGAACACTGAAGCTTTCTTT. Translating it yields CASSPGQGPNTEAFF.

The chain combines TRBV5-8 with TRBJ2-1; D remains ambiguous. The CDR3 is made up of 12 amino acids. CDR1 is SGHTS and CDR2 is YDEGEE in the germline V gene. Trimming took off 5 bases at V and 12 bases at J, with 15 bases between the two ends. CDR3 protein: CASSVPVVGQFF. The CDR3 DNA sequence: TGTGCCAGCAGTGTCCCTGTTGTCGGGCAGTTCTTC.

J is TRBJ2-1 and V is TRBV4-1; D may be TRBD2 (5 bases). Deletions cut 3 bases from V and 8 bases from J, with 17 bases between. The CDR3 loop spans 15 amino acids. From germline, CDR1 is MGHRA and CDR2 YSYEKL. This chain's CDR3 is CASSQAPGVRDEQFF. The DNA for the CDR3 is TGCGCCAGCAGCCAGGCCCCCGGGGTTCGCGATGAGCAGTTCTTC.

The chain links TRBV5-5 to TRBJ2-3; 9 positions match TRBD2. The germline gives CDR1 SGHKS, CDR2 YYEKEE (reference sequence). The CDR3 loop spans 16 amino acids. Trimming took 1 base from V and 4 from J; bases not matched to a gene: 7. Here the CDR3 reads CASSLKAGGVADTQYF. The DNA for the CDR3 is TGTGCCAGCAGCTTGAAAGCGGGGGGTGTTGCAGATACGCAGTATTTT. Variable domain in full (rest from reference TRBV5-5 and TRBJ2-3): DAGVTQSPTHLIKTRGQQVTLRCSPISGHKSVSWYQQVLGQGPQFIFQYYEKEERGRGNFPDRFSARQFPNYSSELNVNALLLGDSALYLCASSLKAGGVADTQYFGPGTRLTVL.

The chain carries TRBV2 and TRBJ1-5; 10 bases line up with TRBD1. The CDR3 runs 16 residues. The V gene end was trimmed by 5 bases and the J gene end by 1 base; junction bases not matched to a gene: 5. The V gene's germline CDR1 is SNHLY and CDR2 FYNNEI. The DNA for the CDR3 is TGTGCCAGCAGTCGACAGGGGGCCGGAAGCAATCAGCCCCAGCATTTT. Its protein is CASSRQGAGSNQPQHF.

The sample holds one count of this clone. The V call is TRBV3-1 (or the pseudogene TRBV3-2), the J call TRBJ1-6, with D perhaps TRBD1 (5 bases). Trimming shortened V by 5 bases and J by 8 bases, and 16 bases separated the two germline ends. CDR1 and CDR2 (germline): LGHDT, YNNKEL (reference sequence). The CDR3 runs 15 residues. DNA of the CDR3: TGTGCCAGCAGCGCGAGGACTGGGGCGGATTCACCCCTCCACTTT. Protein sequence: CASSARTGADSPLHF.

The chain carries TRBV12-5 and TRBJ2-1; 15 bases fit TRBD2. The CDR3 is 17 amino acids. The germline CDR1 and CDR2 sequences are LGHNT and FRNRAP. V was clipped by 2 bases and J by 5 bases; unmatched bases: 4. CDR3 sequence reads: CASGLPGLAGGHNEQFF. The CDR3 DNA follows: TGTGCTAGTGGTTTGCCGGGACTAGCGGGGGGACACAATGAGCAGTTCTTC.

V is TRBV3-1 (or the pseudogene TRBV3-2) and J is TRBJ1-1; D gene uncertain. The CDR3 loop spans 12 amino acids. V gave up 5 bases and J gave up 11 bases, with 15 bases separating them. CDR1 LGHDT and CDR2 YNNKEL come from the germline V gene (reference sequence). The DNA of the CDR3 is TGTGCCAGCAGCTCAAACAGAGATGGGGCTTTCTTT. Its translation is CASSSNRDGAFF.

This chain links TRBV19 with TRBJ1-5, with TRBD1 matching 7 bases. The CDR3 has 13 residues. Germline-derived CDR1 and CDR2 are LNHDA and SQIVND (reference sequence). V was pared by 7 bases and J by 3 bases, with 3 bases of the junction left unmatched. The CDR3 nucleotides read TGTGCCAGTATGGGACAGATCAATCAGCCCCAGCATTTT. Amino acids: CASMGQINQPQHF.

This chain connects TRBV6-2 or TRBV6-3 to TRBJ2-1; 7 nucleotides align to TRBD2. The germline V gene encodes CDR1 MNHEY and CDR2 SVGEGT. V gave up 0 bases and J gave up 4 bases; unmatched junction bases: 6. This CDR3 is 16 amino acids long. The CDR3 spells CASSYSKTSPYNEQFF. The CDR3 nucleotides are TGTGCCAGCAGTTACTCGAAGACTAGCCCTTACAATGAGCAGTTCTTC.

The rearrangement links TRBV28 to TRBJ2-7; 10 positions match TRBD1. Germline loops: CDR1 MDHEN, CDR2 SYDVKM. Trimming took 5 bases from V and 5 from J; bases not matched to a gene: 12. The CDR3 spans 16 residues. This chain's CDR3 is CASSRDGQGGRDEQYF. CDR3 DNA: TGTGCCAGCAGTCGCGACGGACAGGGGGGAAGGGACGAGCAGTACTTC.

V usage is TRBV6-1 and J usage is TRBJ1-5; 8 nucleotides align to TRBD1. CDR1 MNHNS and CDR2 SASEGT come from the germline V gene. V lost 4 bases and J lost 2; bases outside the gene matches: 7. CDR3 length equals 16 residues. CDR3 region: CASSASTGDRNQPQHF. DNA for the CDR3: TGTGCCAGCAGTGCCTCGACAGGGGATCGCAATCAGCCCCAGCATTTT.

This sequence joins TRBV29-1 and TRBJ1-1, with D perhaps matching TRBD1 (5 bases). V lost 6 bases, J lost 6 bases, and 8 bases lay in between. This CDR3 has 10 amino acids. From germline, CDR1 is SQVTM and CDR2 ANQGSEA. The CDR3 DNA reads TGCAGCGTGGGGGTCGCTGAAGCTTTCTTT. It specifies CSVGVAEAFF.